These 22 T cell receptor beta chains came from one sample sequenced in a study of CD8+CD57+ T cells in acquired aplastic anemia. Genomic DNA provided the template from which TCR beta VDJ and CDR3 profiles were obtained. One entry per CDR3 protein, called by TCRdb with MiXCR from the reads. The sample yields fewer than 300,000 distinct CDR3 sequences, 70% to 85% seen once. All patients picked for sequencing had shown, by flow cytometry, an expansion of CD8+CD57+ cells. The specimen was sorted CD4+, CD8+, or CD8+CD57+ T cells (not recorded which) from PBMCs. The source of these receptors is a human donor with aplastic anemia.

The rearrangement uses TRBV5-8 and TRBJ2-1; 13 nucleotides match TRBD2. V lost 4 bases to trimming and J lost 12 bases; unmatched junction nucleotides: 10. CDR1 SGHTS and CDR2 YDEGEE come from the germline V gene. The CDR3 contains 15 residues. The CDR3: CASSQMGTSGTTQFF. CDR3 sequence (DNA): TGTGCCAGCAGCCAAATGGGGACTAGCGGGACAACGCAGTTCTTC.

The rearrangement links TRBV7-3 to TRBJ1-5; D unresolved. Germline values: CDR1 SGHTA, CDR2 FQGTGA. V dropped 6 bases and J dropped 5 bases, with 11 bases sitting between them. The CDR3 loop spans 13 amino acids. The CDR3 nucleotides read TGTGCCAGCAGTTTTGGATACGATCAGCCCCAGCATTTT. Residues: CASSFGYDQPQHF.

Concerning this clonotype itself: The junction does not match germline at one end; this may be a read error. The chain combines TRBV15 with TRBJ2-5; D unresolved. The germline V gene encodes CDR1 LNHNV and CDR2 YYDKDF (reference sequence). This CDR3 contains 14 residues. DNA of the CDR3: TGTGCCACCAGCGGCCGCAGCCAGCCCGAGACGCAGTACTTC. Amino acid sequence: CATSGRSQPETQYF.

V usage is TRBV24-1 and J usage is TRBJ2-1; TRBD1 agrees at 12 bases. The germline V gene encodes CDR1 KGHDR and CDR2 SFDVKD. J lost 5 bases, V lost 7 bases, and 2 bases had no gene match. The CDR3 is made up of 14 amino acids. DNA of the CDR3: TGTGCCACCAGCCGGGACAGGGGGCACAATGAGCAGTTCTTC. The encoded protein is CATSRDRGHNEQFF.

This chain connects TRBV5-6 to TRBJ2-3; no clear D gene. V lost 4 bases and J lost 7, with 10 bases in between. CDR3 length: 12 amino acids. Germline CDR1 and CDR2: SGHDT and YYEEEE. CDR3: CASSAPRYTQYF. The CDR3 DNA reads TGTGCCAGCAGCGCCCCTCGGTATACGCAGTATTTT.

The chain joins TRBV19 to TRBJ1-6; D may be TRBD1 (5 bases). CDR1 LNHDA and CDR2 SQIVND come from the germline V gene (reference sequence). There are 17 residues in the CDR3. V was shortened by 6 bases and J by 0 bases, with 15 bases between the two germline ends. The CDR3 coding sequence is TGTGCCAGTAGCACCGACGGGGGATACTCCTATAATTCACCCCTCCACTTT. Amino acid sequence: CASSTDGGYSYNSPLHF.

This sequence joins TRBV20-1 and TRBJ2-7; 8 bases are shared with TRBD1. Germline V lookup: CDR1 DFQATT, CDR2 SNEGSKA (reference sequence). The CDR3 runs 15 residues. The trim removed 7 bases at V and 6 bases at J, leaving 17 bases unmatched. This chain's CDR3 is CSVEPGQANLAEQYV. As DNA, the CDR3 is TGCAGTGTTGAACCGGGACAGGCGAACCTGGCCGAGCAGTACGTC.

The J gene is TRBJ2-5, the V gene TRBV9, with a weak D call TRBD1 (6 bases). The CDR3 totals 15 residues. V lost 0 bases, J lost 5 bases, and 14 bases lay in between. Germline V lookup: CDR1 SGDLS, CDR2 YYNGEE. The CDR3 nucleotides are TGTGCCAGCAGCGTAGGTGGGGGCTGGCAGGAGACCCAGTACTTC. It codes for CASSVGGGWQETQYF.

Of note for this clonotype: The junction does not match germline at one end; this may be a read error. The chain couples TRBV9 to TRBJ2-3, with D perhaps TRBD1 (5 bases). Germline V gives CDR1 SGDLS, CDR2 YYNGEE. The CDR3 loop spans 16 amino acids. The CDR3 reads CASSVGGGSDTDSQYF. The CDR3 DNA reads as TGTGCCAGCAGCGTAGGGGGCGGTTCAGATACAGATTCGCAGTATTTT.

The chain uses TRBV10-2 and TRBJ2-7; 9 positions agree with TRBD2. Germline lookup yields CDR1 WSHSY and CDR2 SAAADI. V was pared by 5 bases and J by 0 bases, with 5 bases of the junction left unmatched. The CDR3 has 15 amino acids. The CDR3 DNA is TGCGCCAGCAGTTTTCTAGCGGGGAGCTCCTACGAGCAGTACTTC. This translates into CASSFLAGSSYEQYF.

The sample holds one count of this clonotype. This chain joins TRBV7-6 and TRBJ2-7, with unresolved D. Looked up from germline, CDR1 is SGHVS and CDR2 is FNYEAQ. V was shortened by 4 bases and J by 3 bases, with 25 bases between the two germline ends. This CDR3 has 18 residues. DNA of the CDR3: TGTGCCAGCAGCTCGCACACGGACGATTCAGCCCTTTACTACGAGCAGTACGTC. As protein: CASSSHTDDSALYYEQYV.

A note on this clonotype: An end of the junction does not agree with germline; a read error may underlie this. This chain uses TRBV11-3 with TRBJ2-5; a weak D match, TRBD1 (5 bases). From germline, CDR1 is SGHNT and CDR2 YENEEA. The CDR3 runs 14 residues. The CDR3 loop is CASSLDLTVETQYF. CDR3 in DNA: TGTGCCAGCAGCCTAGATCTGACAGTAGAGACCCAGTACTTC.

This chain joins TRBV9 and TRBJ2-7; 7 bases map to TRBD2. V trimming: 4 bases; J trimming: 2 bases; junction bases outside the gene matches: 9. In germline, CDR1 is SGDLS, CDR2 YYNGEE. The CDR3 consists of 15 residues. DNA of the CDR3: TGTGCCAGCAGCTACGGAGCGGGGCCAGCCTACGAGCAGTACTTC. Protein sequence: CASSYGAGPAYEQYF.

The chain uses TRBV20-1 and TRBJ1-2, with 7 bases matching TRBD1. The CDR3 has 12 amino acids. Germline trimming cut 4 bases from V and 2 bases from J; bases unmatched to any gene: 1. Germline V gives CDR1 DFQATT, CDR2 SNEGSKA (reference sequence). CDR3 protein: CSAKGQNYGYTF. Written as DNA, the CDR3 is TGCAGTGCTAAGGGACAGAACTATGGCTACACCTTC.

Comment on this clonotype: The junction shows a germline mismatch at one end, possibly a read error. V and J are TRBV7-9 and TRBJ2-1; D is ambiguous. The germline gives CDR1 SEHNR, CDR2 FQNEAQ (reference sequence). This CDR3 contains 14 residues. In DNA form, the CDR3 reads TGTGCCTGCAGCTTAGTGGCGTACCGCAATGAGCAGTTCTTC. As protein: CACSLVAYRNEQFF.

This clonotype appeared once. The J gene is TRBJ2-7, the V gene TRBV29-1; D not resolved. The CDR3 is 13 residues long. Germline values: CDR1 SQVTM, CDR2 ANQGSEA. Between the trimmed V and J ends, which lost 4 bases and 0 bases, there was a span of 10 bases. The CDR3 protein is CSVGSADSYEQYF. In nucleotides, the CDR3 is TGCAGCGTTGGCTCGGCGGACTCCTACGAGCAGTACTTC.

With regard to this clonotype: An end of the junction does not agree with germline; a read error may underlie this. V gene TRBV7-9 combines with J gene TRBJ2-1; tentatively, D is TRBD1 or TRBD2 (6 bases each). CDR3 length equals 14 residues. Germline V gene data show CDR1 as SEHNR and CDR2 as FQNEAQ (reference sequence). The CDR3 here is CASSVGGWHEQHFF. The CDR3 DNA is TGTGCCAGCAGTGTAGGGGGGTGGCACGAGCAGCACTTCTTC.

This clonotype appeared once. The CDR3 DNA reads as TGTGCCATCACCCAGGACAGATCGCGGGGCTACACCTTC. Protein product: CAITQDRSRGYTF. The chain is built from TRBV10-3 and TRBJ1-2; the D gene is possibly TRBD1 (6 bases). The CDR3 loop spans 13 amino acids. The V and J ends lost 7 bases and 8 bases respectively, with 17 bases between them. Germline V gene sequence: CDR1 ENHRY, CDR2 SYGVKD.

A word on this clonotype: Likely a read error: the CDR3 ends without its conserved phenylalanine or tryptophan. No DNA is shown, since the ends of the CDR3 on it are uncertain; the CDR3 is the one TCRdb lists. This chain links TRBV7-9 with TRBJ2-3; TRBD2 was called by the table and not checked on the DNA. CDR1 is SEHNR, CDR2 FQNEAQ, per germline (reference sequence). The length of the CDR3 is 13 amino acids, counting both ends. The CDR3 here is CAYGVAAYQTTHY.

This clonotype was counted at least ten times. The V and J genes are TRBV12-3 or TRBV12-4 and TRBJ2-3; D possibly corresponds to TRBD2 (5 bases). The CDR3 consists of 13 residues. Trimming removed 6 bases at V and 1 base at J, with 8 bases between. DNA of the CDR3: TGTGCCAGCAGGTTCGGGGGCACAGATACGCAGTATTTT. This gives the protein CASRFGGTDTQYF.

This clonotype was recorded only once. The CDR3 spells CATGTAYNEQFF. CDR3 nucleotides: TGTGCCACTGGGACGGCCTACAATGAGCAGTTCTTC. The V and J genes are TRBV5-6 and TRBJ2-1; D is tentatively TRBD1 or TRBD2 (5 bases each). CDR1 SGHDT and CDR2 YYEEEE come from the germline V gene. CDR3 length equals 12 residues. V dropped 9 bases and J dropped 2 bases, with 9 bases sitting between them.

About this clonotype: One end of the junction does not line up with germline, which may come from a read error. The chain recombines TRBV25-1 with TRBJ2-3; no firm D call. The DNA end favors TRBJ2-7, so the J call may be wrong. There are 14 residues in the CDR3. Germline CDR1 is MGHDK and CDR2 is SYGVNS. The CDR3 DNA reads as TGTGCCAGCAGTGAAGGCGGAACTCACTACGCGCAGTACTTC. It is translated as CASSEGGTHYAQYF.